Shown below are 32 T cell receptor beta chains from a single sample sequenced in a study of cytomegalovirus exposure and HLA in healthy donors. The PCR was carried out with 60 Vbeta primers and 13 Jbeta primers. Produced via immunoSEQ multiplex PCR; TCRdb's table is partial and in-frame only. The sample consists of about 160,000 clones, about three quarters of them appearing once. The sample comprised PBMCs. The receptors originated from a woman aged 25 to 39 in good health and CMV-seronegative.

The DNA of the CDR3 is TGTGCCAGTAGTATAACAGGCAATCAGCCCCAGCATTTT. Translated: CASSITGNQPQHF. This sequence joins TRBV19 and TRBJ1-5; no reliable D call. V lost 2 bases and J lost 2, with 4 bases in between. This CDR3 comprises 13 residues. Germline loops: CDR1 LNHDA, CDR2 SQIVND (reference sequence).

The rearrangement uses TRBV28 and TRBJ2-5; a weak D match, TRBD1 (6 bases). V lost 1 base and J 3 bases, leaving 30 bases between the germline ends. CDR3 size: 21 residues. Germline CDR1 MDHEN, CDR2 SYDVKM. The CDR3 sequence: CASSLYQGFKGNRKRKETQYF. The DNA of the CDR3 is TGTGCCAGCAGTTTATATCAGGGGTTTAAAGGTAATCGTAAGCGTAAAGAGACCCAGTACTTC.

The chain employs TRBV4-3 and TRBJ1-5; a weak D match, TRBD1 (5 bases). Germline CDR1 and CDR2: LGHNA and YSLEER. CDR3 size: 15 residues. Trimming took 2 bases from V and 2 from J, leaving 10 bases between them. The CDR3 nucleotides read TGCGCCAGCAGCCAAAGCAGGGTTCGCAATCAGCCCCAGCATTTT. It codes for CASSQSRVRNQPQHF.

The chain employs TRBV7-2 and TRBJ2-7; the match to TRBD2 covers 15 bases. The CDR3 totals 16 residues. The germline gives CDR1 SGHTA, CDR2 FQGNSA. V was clipped by 6 bases and J by 3 bases; unmatched bases: 6. For the CDR3, the DNA is TGTGCCAGCAGTCTTAGGGGACTAGCGGGGGGCTACGAGCAGTACTTC. Amino acid sequence: CASSLRGLAGGYEQYF. Combining the CDR3 with reference TRBV7-2 and TRBJ2-7 gives the whole variable domain GAGVSQSPSNKVTEKGKDVELRCDPISGHTALYWYRQSLGQGLEFLIYFQGNSAPDKSGLPSDRFSAERTGGSVSTLTIQRTQQEDSAVYLCASSLRGLAGGYEQYFGPGTRLTVT.

V is TRBV30 and J is TRBJ1-6; 7 bases map to TRBD1. The CDR3 length is 13 residues. Germline assignment: CDR1 GTSNPN and CDR2 SVGIG (reference sequence). Unmatched junction bases numbered 8, after V lost 5 bases and J lost 10 bases. The CDR3 DNA reads TGTGCCTGGGACCAGGGACAGTCATCACCCCTCCACTTT. It specifies CAWDQGQSSPLHF.

In this sample, this clone turned up a few times. The rearrangement uses TRBV4-1 and TRBJ1-1, with 10 bases matching TRBD1. This CDR3 region has 16 residues. The J segment lost 5 bases and the V segment lost 2 bases, leaving 8 bases of the junction unmatched. From germline, CDR1 is MGHRA and CDR2 YSYEKL. This CDR3 is CASSQTPGTGDTEAFF. CDR3 bases: TGCGCCAGCAGCCAAACCCCAGGGACAGGGGATACTGAAGCTTTCTTT.

V is TRBV19 and J is TRBJ1-2, with a weak D call TRBD1 (6 bases). Deletions cut 0 bases from V and 7 bases from J, with 15 bases between. The CDR3 runs 15 residues. The V gene's germline CDR1 is LNHDA and CDR2 SQIVND (reference sequence). DNA for the CDR3: TGTGCCAGTAGTATAGAACGACAGGCGAGGGGTGGCTACACCTTC. It is translated as CASSIERQARGGYTF.

This clone was seen only a few times. The chain combines TRBV7-2 with TRBJ2-1, with 8 bases matching TRBD2. V lost 5 bases and J lost 1; bases outside the gene matches: 4. The CDR3 totals 15 residues. Per the germline V gene, CDR1 is SGHTA and CDR2 is FQGNSA. CDR3 nucleotide sequence: TGTGCCAGCAGCCCGACTAGCGCATCCTACAATGAGCAGTTCTTC. Translation: CASSPTSASYNEQFF.

V usage is TRBV28 and J usage is TRBJ1-1; TRBD1 agrees at 8 bases. J lost 6 bases, V lost 5 bases, and 8 bases had no gene match. This CDR3 has 14 residues. Germline values: CDR1 MDHEN, CDR2 SYDVKM. DNA for the CDR3: TGTGCCAGCAGTCCCGGACAGGGTTTGGCTGAAGCTTTCTTT. Translating it yields CASSPGQGLAEAFF.

The chain uses TRBV19 and TRBJ2-3; D perhaps matches TRBD2 (5 bases). The CDR3 spans 11 residues. The ends were cut back, 6 bases at V and 9 bases at J, with 10 bases in the middle. Germline assignment: CDR1 LNHDA and CDR2 SQIVND (reference sequence). The CDR3 here is CASSDLATQYF. The DNA for the CDR3 is TGTGCCAGTAGCGACCTAGCCACGCAGTATTTT. The entire variable domain, with the rest obtained from reference TRBV19 and TRBJ2-3, is as follows: DGGITQSPKYLFRKEGQNVTLSCEQNLNHDAMYWYRQDPGQGLRLIYYSQIVNDFQKGDIAEGYSVSREKKESFPLTVTSAQKNPTAFYLCASSDLATQYFGPGTRLTVL.

The chain couples TRBV28 to TRBJ1-1; D remains unclear. Germline V gene data show CDR1 as MDHEN and CDR2 as SYDVKM. CDR3 size: 12 residues. V was cut by 7 bases and J by 4 bases, with 10 bases left in between. The CDR3 region has the DNA TGTGCCAGCACAGCGGACTTCACTGAAGCTTTCTTT. Translated: CASTADFTEAFF.

The V and J genes are TRBV4-1 and TRBJ2-7; D might be TRBD1 (5 bases). The CDR3 contains 14 residues. V lost 1 base and J 5 bases, leaving 12 bases between the germline ends. The germline V gene has CDR1 MGHRA and CDR2 YSYEKL. CDR3 coding DNA: TGCGCCAGCAGCCAAGTTGCAGGGCTGGACGAGCAGTACTTC. Translating gives CASSQVAGLDEQYF.

This chain links TRBV4-3 with TRBJ2-1; 7 bases are shared with TRBD2. The CDR3 has 16 residues. With V trimmed by 1 base and J by 5 bases, 8 bases remained unmatched. Germline-derived CDR1 and CDR2 are LGHNA and YSLEER. The CDR3 protein is CASSQVGGRGDNEQFF. The DNA of the CDR3 is TGCGCCAGCAGCCAAGTGGGCGGGAGAGGGGACAATGAGCAGTTCTTC.

This clone was detected once. The gene calls are TRBV7-6 and TRBJ2-5, with D possibly being TRBD2 (5 bases). The CDR3 runs to 14 residues. In germline, CDR1 is SGHVS, CDR2 FNYEAQ. The V end lost 8 bases, the J end lost 3 bases, and 16 bases lay between the germline ends. DNA for the CDR3: TGTGCCAGCGTCCGGGGATACGACGAAGAGACCCAGTACTTC. Encoded protein: CASVRGYDEETQYF.

This clone came up a few times. The chain links TRBV4-1 to TRBJ1-1; perhaps TRBD1 as D (6 bases). V was trimmed by 3 bases and J by 5 bases, leaving 10 bases between them. CDR1 and CDR2 (germline): MGHRA, YSYEKL. The length of the CDR3 is 13 residues. The CDR3 is CASSQGAETEAFF. The CDR3 nucleotides read TGCGCCAGCAGCCAGGGGGCGGAAACTGAAGCTTTCTTT.

This rearrangement joins TRBV6-4 to TRBJ2-7, with 9 positions matching TRBD1. CDR3 size: 17 residues. V was clipped by 7 bases and J by 3 bases; unmatched bases: 16. Per germline, CDR1 MRHNA and CDR2 SNTAGT. The CDR3 sequence: CASKKHPGQGMYYEQYF. The CDR3 nucleotides read TGTGCCAGCAAAAAGCACCCGGGACAGGGTATGTACTACGAGCAGTACTTC.

This sequence joins TRBV28 and TRBJ1-5; D may be TRBD1 (5 bases). Germline-derived CDR1 and CDR2 are MDHEN and SYDVKM. Trimming removed 7 bases from V and 5 bases from J, with 12 bases in between. The CDR3 has 13 residues. The CDR3 here is CASTVAGYQPQHF. For the CDR3, the DNA is TGTGCCAGCACCGTGGCAGGGTATCAGCCCCAGCATTTT.

This clone occurred a few times. The chain joins TRBV28 to TRBJ1-5; D is ambiguous. Germline loops: CDR1 MDHEN, CDR2 SYDVKM. The V gene lost 6 bases and the J gene lost 4 bases, with 10 bases spanning the gap. This CDR3 is built from 13 residues. CDR3 bases: TGTGCCAGCAGCATTCCCGCGAATCAGCCCCAGCATTTT. Protein product: CASSIPANQPQHF.

V usage is TRBV5-1 and J usage is TRBJ2-2, with TRBD1 matching 11 bases. Germline values: CDR1 SGHRS, CDR2 YFSETQ. With V trimmed by 2 bases and J by 6 bases, 6 bases remained unmatched. The length of the CDR3 is 16 residues. The CDR3 loop reads CASSFRTGGFAGELFF. As DNA, the CDR3 is TGCGCCAGCAGCTTCCGGACAGGGGGCTTTGCCGGGGAGCTGTTTTTT.

This sequence joins TRBV28 and TRBJ1-5; 8 nucleotides align to TRBD1. The V gene's germline CDR1 is MDHEN and CDR2 SYDVKM. The CDR3 consists of 14 residues. After removal of 6 bases from V and 6 bases from J, the junction contained 7 bases not matched to a gene. The CDR3 sequence: CASSSGQGSQPQHF. The CDR3 coding sequence is TGTGCCAGCAGCTCCGGACAGGGTAGTCAGCCCCAGCATTTT.

This clone occurred a few times. This sequence joins TRBV4-3 and TRBJ2-5; 9 nucleotides agree with TRBD1. V gave up 4 bases and J gave up 5 bases; unmatched junction bases: 8. The germline CDR1 and CDR2 sequences are LGHNA and YSLEER. This CDR3 comprises 15 residues. The CDR3 coding sequence is TGCGCCAGCAGCCGACAGGACAGGGGTGGCGAGACCCAGTACTTC. Protein product: CASSRQDRGGETQYF.

This chain connects TRBV27 to TRBJ2-5; 10 positions match TRBD1. The J segment lost 7 bases and the V segment lost 7 bases, leaving 15 bases of the junction unmatched. The CDR3 is made up of 16 amino acids. CDR1 is MNHEY and CDR2 is SMNVEV in the germline V gene (reference sequence). The CDR3 DNA reads as TGTGCCAGCATGCGACAGGGGGCGACGGGCTCATGGACCCAGTACTTC. Amino acids: CASMRQGATGSWTQYF.

The chain links TRBV7-9 to TRBJ1-5; 10 nucleotides agree with TRBD1. Germline trimming cut 0 bases from V and 2 bases from J; bases unmatched to any gene: 4. CDR1 is SEHNR and CDR2 is FQNEAQ in the germline V gene (reference sequence). The CDR3 loop spans 17 amino acids. The CDR3 DNA is TGTGCCAGCAGCTTAGCGCTGGGGACAGGGGGCAATCAGCCCCAGCATTTT. Its protein product is CASSLALGTGGNQPQHF.

The V call is TRBV10-2, the J call TRBJ2-7; D may be TRBD2 (5 bases). Germline CDR1 WSHSY, CDR2 SAAADI. The CDR3 length is 13 residues. V lost 8 bases to trimming and J lost 3 bases, with 14 bases between them. DNA for the CDR3: TGCGCCAGCGGACCGGGATCCTTCTACGAGCAGTACTTC. Translated, it gives CASGPGSFYEQYF.

The chain is built from TRBV27 and TRBJ2-7; 10 nucleotides line up with TRBD2. CDR1 MNHEY and CDR2 SMNVEV come from the germline V gene (reference sequence). The length of the CDR3 is 12 residues. With V trimmed by 7 bases and J by 9 bases, 6 bases remained unmatched. CDR3 loop: CASKREGHRQYF. In DNA form, the CDR3 reads TGTGCCAGCAAGCGGGAGGGCCATAGGCAGTACTTC.

The V call is TRBV5-5, the J call TRBJ2-2; 9 bases agree with TRBD2. CDR1 and CDR2 from the germline V gene are SGHKS and YYEKEE (reference sequence). The CDR3 is 16 residues long. V trimming: 2 bases; J trimming: 7 bases; junction bases outside the gene matches: 9. The CDR3 sequence: CASSLWRAGGGGELFF. Here the CDR3 DNA reads TGTGCCAGCAGCTTATGGCGCGCGGGAGGGGGCGGGGAGCTGTTTTTT.

The chain combines TRBV10-3 with TRBJ2-5; 9 nucleotides agree with TRBD2. Looked up from germline, CDR1 is ENHRY and CDR2 is SYGVKD. The V segment lost 10 bases and the J segment 5 bases; nucleotides outside the gene matches: 11. CDR3 length equals 14 residues. The DNA for the CDR3 is TGTGCCACAACGGGGGCGGGAGGGCTTGAGACCCAGTACTTC. It specifies CATTGAGGLETQYF.

The chain carries TRBV4-3 and TRBJ1-2; the D is unclear. In germline, CDR1 is LGHNA, CDR2 YSLEER. V was pared by 0 bases and J by 4 bases, with 12 bases between. The CDR3 is 15 residues long. For the CDR3, the DNA is TGCGCCAGCAGCCAAGAGAGGGTGTTCTCCTATGGCTACACCTTC. Translated, it gives CASSQERVFSYGYTF.

In its sample, this clone was seen a few times. The V and J genes are TRBV7-6 and TRBJ2-1, with 9 bases that match TRBD2. Germline trimming cut 1 base from V and 1 base from J; bases unmatched to any gene: 2. Germline values: CDR1 SGHVS, CDR2 FNYEAQ. This CDR3 comprises 16 residues. The CDR3 loop is CASSLVSGSSYNEQFF. The CDR3 nucleotides are TGTGCCAGCAGCTTAGTTAGCGGGAGTTCCTACAATGAGCAGTTCTTC.

J is TRBJ2-3 and V is TRBV29-1; D not resolved. This CDR3 is built from 10 residues. Germline V gives CDR1 SQVTM, CDR2 ANQGSEA. Trimming cost V 7 bases and J 6 bases, with 8 bases left between them. DNA of the CDR3: TGCAGCGCCTTCTCGGATACGCAGTATTTT. Its protein is CSAFSDTQYF.

CDR3 DNA: TGTGCCAGCAGCTTAGCCCGGGAAAAGCAGTACTTC. Translation: CASSLAREKQYF. This chain connects TRBV7-9 to TRBJ2-7, with D maybe TRBD2 (5 bases). The CDR3 totals 12 residues. Trimming shortened V by 0 bases and J by 8 bases, and 8 bases separated the two germline ends. Looked up from germline, CDR1 is SEHNR and CDR2 is FQNEAQ (reference sequence).

The gene calls are TRBV9 and TRBJ2-7, with D maybe TRBD1 (5 bases). V was clipped by 2 bases and J by 0 bases, with 12 bases between them. This CDR3 region has 15 residues. Germline V CDR1 and CDR2: SGDLS, YYNGEE. CDR3 DNA sequence: TGTGCCAGCAGCGTGTATAGAGACAGCTCCTACGAGCAGTACTTC. Its translation: CASSVYRDSSYEQYF.